These 27 T cell receptor beta chains were sequenced from one sample in a study of blood T cell repertoires in COVID-19. Repertoires were generated with immunoSEQ multiplex PCR, while TCRdb's copy carries only in-frame clones and drops some. The table has roughly 230,000 clones, approximately 92% seen once. The sample was peripheral blood. Source of these receptors: a woman aged 40-49 years who had recovered from COVID-19.

The CDR3 DNA follows: TGTGCCAGCAGCATACCCGGGACAGGTGGCCTAGCGGGAGGAGATACGCAGTATTTT. Encoded protein: CASSIPGTGGLAGGDTQYF. The chain employs TRBV11-2 and TRBJ2-3; 11 bases map to TRBD2. The CDR3 spans 19 residues. V lost 5 bases, J lost 5 bases, and 18 bases stayed unmatched. Germline CDR1 and CDR2: SGHAT and FQNNGV. The full variable domain, its missing parts supplied by reference TRBV11-2 and TRBJ2-3, is EAGVAQSPRYKIIEKRQSVAFWCNPISGHATLYWYQQILGQGPKLLIQFQNNGVVDDSQLPKDRFSAERLKGVDSTLKIQPAKLEDSAVYLCASSIPGTGGLAGGDTQYFGPGTRLTVL.

The chain joins TRBV4-3 to TRBJ1-2; 7 positions match TRBD1. V gave up 1 base and J gave up 8 bases; unmatched junction bases: 4. Germline lookup yields CDR1 LGHNA and CDR2 YSLEER. The CDR3 has 13 residues. CDR3 amino acids: CASSQVGQSGYTF. The CDR3 coding sequence is TGCGCCAGCAGCCAAGTGGGACAGAGCGGCTACACCTTC.

This clone was seen a handful of times. The chain employs TRBV3-1 (or the pseudogene TRBV3-2) and TRBJ2-2, with 10 bases identical to TRBD2. The trim removed 0 bases at V and 3 bases at J, leaving 7 bases unmatched. Per the germline V gene, CDR1 is LGHDT and CDR2 is YNNKEL (reference sequence). This CDR3 is 18 amino acids long. CDR3 sequence: CASSQDIAGGPDTGELFF. CDR3 nucleotide sequence: TGTGCCAGCAGCCAAGATATAGCGGGAGGCCCGGACACCGGGGAGCTGTTTTTT.

The rearrangement links TRBV4-3 to TRBJ2-3; D ambiguous. V shed 6 bases and J shed 5 bases, with 21 bases lying between them. The CDR3 spans 16 residues. Germline V gene data show CDR1 as LGHNA and CDR2 as YSLEER. The CDR3 reads CASSQYLGRSKDTQYF. The CDR3 DNA reads TGCGCCAGCAGTCAATACCTGGGCCGTTCGAAAGATACGCAGTATTTT.

The chain couples TRBV9 to TRBJ2-7; 12 bases fit TRBD2. Germline V CDR1 and CDR2: SGDLS, YYNGEE. The CDR3 is 16 residues long. J gave up 2 bases and V 4 bases, and 7 bases lay outside the gene matches. The CDR3 bases are TGTGCCAGCAGCCCAGGGACTAGCGGGCCCGCCTACGAGCAGTACGTC. Translating it yields CASSPGTSGPAYEQYV.

The V and J genes are TRBV10-3 and TRBJ1-2; D possibly corresponds to TRBD1 (5 bases). Looked up from germline, CDR1 is ENHRY and CDR2 is SYGVKD. V lost 3 bases and J lost 2, with 19 bases in between. There are 17 residues in the CDR3. CDR3 protein: CAISDRPLLRTNYGYTF. CDR3 sequence (DNA): TGTGCCATCAGTGACAGACCCCTTTTGCGGACAAACTATGGCTACACCTTC.

This chain links TRBV27 with TRBJ1-2, with 7 positions matching TRBD1. The CDR3 runs 13 residues. Germline CDR1 MNHEY, CDR2 SMNVEV (reference sequence). Unmatched junction bases numbered 6, after V lost 4 bases and J lost 7 bases. CDR3 DNA: TGTGCCAGCAGTTCTGACAGGGACGTTGGCTACACCTTC. This encodes CASSSDRDVGYTF.

The rearrangement joins TRBV9 to TRBJ2-3, with 8 positions matching TRBD1. CDR1 is SGDLS and CDR2 is YYNGEE in the germline V gene. The CDR3 totals 16 residues. V was pared by 0 bases and J by 5 bases, with 8 bases of the junction left unmatched. This chain's CDR3 is CASSVDVDRAGDTQYF. DNA of the CDR3: TGTGCCAGCAGCGTAGACGTGGACAGGGCAGGAGATACGCAGTATTTT.

This clone was counted a single time. This chain links TRBV28 with TRBJ1-1; D call uncertain. Trimming stripped 6 bases from V and 7 bases from J, with 12 bases between. The CDR3 loop spans 12 amino acids. Germline assignment: CDR1 MDHEN and CDR2 SYDVKM. The CDR3 sequence: CASRPPGSEAFF. The CDR3 DNA reads as TGTGCCAGCAGGCCTCCGGGAAGTGAAGCTTTCTTT.

This clone was observed once. The gene calls are TRBV19 and TRBJ2-1, with 8 bases aligning to TRBD2. This CDR3 spans 16 amino acids. The germline CDR1 and CDR2 sequences are LNHDA and SQIVND (reference sequence). Trimming took 9 bases from V and 1 from J; bases not matched to a gene: 11. In nucleotides, the CDR3 is TGTGCCAGCACTCCAGCGGGAGCATGGTCCTACAATGAGCAGTTCTTC. Encoded protein: CASTPAGAWSYNEQFF.

The V gene is TRBV5-4, the J gene TRBJ1-2; tentative D call: TRBD1 (6 bases). CDR3 size: 16 residues. The germline V gene has CDR1 SGHNT and CDR2 YYREEE (reference sequence). Trimming stripped 2 bases from V and 5 bases from J, with 19 bases between. The CDR3 spells CASSLSVLGGAYGYTF. The CDR3 nucleotides read TGTGCCAGCAGCTTATCCGTTTTGGGGGGGGCATATGGCTACACCTTC.

The chain employs TRBV18 and TRBJ2-2, with 12 bases matching TRBD2. Germline V gene data show CDR1 as KGHSH and CDR2 as LQKENI. Losses at the gene ends were 5 bases for V and 4 bases for J; bases not matched to a gene: 5. The CDR3 is 16 residues long. The CDR3 spells CASSEAGLAGTGELFF. The CDR3 bases are TGTGCCAGCTCAGAGGCGGGACTAGCGGGCACCGGGGAGCTGTTTTTT.

The chain couples TRBV5-1 to TRBJ2-1; 9 nucleotides line up with TRBD2. Germline V gene sequence: CDR1 SGHRS, CDR2 YFSETQ. The CDR3 length is 16 residues. V was clipped by 4 bases and J by 6 bases; unmatched bases: 11. The CDR3 sequence is CASSITGTSIPNEQFF. The CDR3 DNA sequence: TGCGCCAGCAGCATTACCGGGACTAGCATCCCCAATGAGCAGTTCTTC.

J is TRBJ1-2 and V is TRBV19; D is perhaps TRBD1 (5 bases). Germline CDR1 is LNHDA and CDR2 is SQIVND (reference sequence). Trimming removed 1 base from V and 6 bases from J, with 15 bases in between. The CDR3 has 15 residues. The CDR3 nucleotides read TGTGCCAGTAGTATAGTTGCAGGGAGGAAGGATGGCTACACCTTC. It encodes CASSIVAGRKDGYTF. Combining the CDR3 with reference TRBV19 and TRBJ1-2 gives the whole variable domain DGGITQSPKYLFRKEGQNVTLSCEQNLNHDAMYWYRQDPGQGLRLIYYSQIVNDFQKGDIAEGYSVSREKKESFPLTVTSAQKNPTAFYLCASSIVAGRKDGYTFGSGTRLTVV.

This chain uses TRBV7-9 with TRBJ1-2; no firm D call. Germline CDR1 SEHNR, CDR2 FQNEAQ (reference sequence). Trimming took 5 bases from V and 0 from J, leaving 13 bases between them. The CDR3 length is 15 residues. The CDR3 sequence: CASSVLERPNYGYTF. CDR3 nucleotide sequence: TGTGCCAGCAGCGTACTCGAGCGTCCTAACTATGGCTACACCTTC.

V and J are TRBV5-1 and TRBJ2-2; no definite D call. Germline CDR1 is SGHRS and CDR2 is YFSETQ. The V end was cut by 3 bases, the J end by 1 base, with 7 bases between. This CDR3 region has 14 residues. In DNA form, the CDR3 reads TGCGCCAGCAGCTCTGGAGAGAACACCGGGGAGCTGTTTTTT. Translated: CASSSGENTGELFF.

The V and J genes are TRBV19 and TRBJ1-1; D ambiguous. There are 13 residues in the CDR3. The V gene lost 3 bases and the J gene lost 5 bases, with 10 bases spanning the gap. From germline, CDR1 is LNHDA and CDR2 SQIVND (reference sequence). The CDR3 DNA reads TGTGCCAGTAGTATGTGGCAAAAGACTGAAGCTTTCTTT. Protein sequence: CASSMWQKTEAFF.

This sequence joins TRBV3-1 (or the pseudogene TRBV3-2) and TRBJ2-7; 11 bases map to TRBD1. V dropped 3 bases and J dropped 6; count of bases not matched to a gene: 7. In germline, CDR1 is LGHDT, CDR2 YNNKEL (reference sequence). CDR3 length equals 15 residues. CDR3 sequence (DNA): TGTGCCAGCAGCCATGCCGGGACAGGGGGTCCCGAGCAGTACTTC. Its protein product is CASSHAGTGGPEQYF.

V gene TRBV25-1 combines with J gene TRBJ2-3; 7 nucleotides line up with TRBD2. CDR1 MGHDK and CDR2 SYGVNS come from the germline V gene. There are 15 residues in the CDR3. Trimming removed 6 bases from V and 0 bases from J; junction bases left unmatched: 6. In DNA, the CDR3 is TGTGCCAGCAGCCACCCCGGGGGGAGCACAGATACGCAGTATTTT. Its protein product is CASSHPGGSTDTQYF. Drawing the rest from reference TRBV25-1 and TRBJ2-3, the complete variable domain is EADIYQTPRYLVIGTGKKITLECSQTMGHDKMYWYQQDPGMELHLIHYSYGVNSTEKGDLSSESTVSRIRTEHFPLTLESARPSHTSQYLCASSHPGGSTDTQYFGPGTRLTVL.

This sequence joins TRBV12-3 or TRBV12-4 and TRBJ2-1; D is undetermined. The V and J ends lost 5 bases and 6 bases respectively, with 11 bases between them. CDR3 size: 13 residues. In DNA form, the CDR3 reads TGTGCCAGCAGTCCCCCCGGTTCCAATGAGCAGTTCTTC. Protein product: CASSPPGSNEQFF.

V gene TRBV2 combines with J gene TRBJ2-5, with 7 bases lining up with TRBD1. V dropped 4 bases and J dropped 5; count of bases not matched to a gene: 7. The V gene's germline CDR1 is SNHLY and CDR2 FYNNEI. The CDR3 loop spans 14 amino acids. Here the CDR3 DNA reads TGTGCCAGCAGTGCACGACAGGGAATGGAGACCCAGTACTTC. Protein: CASSARQGMETQYF.

This clone has more than one count but fewer than ten. The chain links TRBV3-1 (or the pseudogene TRBV3-2) to TRBJ2-3, with 11 nucleotides matching TRBD2. With V trimmed by 4 bases and J by 0 bases, 3 bases remained unmatched. The CDR3 runs 16 residues. CDR1 LGHDT and CDR2 YNNKEL come from the germline V gene (reference sequence). CDR3 amino acids: CASSRSSGGSTDTQYF. DNA of the CDR3: TGTGCCAGCAGCCGTTCTAGCGGGGGGAGCACAGATACGCAGTATTTT.

V gene TRBV9 combines with J gene TRBJ2-2; 12 bases map to TRBD2. J was trimmed by 8 bases and V by 4 bases; bases with no gene match: 12. This CDR3 is built from 17 residues. Germline CDR1 SGDLS, CDR2 YYNGEE. CDR3 sequence: CASSRRLAGDLPGELFF. The CDR3 bases are TGTGCCAGCAGCAGGCGACTAGCGGGAGACTTACCGGGGGAGCTGTTTTTT.

The chain recombines TRBV29-1 with TRBJ2-2; no definite D call. The CDR3 has 14 residues. CDR1 and CDR2 from the germline V gene are SQVTM and ANQGSEA. CDR3 sequence (DNA): TGCAGTTTATTTCCCACCAGGAACACCGGGGAGCTGTTTTTT. As protein: CSLFPTRNTGELFF.

V is TRBV19 and J is TRBJ2-4, with a tentative D call TRBD2 (5 bases). In germline, CDR1 is LNHDA, CDR2 SQIVND (reference sequence). The CDR3 runs 13 residues. The V gene lost 1 base and the J gene lost 9 bases, with 10 bases spanning the gap. The CDR3 spells CASSIARGGIQYF. The DNA for the CDR3 is TGTGCCAGTAGTATAGCCCGCGGAGGCATTCAGTACTTC. The full variable domain, with the rest looked up from reference TRBV19 and TRBJ2-4, is DGGITQSPKYLFRKEGQNVTLSCEQNLNHDAMYWYRQDPGQGLRLIYYSQIVNDFQKGDIAEGYSVSREKKESFPLTVTSAQKNPTAFYLCASSIARGGIQYFGAGTRLSVL.

This sequence joins TRBV10-3 and TRBJ2-1; the D gene is possibly TRBD2 (7 bases). Germline-derived CDR1 and CDR2 are ENHRY and SYGVKD. The CDR3 loop spans 17 amino acids. Trimming cost V 0 bases and J 4 bases, with 16 bases left between them. CDR3 amino acids: CAISESIGGAGYNEQFF. In DNA, the CDR3 is TGTGCCATCAGTGAGTCGATTGGGGGGGCGGGTTACAATGAGCAGTTCTTC.

This clone was seen once. The V and J genes are TRBV7-8 and TRBJ2-2; TRBD2 matches at 8 bases. This CDR3 spans 15 amino acids. Germline CDR1 reads SGHVS; CDR2 reads FQNEAQ. V shed 3 bases, J shed 4 bases, and the junction held 4 bases outside the gene matches. CDR3 sequence: CASSLGLVGTGELFF. In DNA, the CDR3 is TGTGCCAGCAGCTTGGGACTAGTCGGCACCGGGGAGCTGTTTTTT.